These T cell receptor beta chains were read from a single sample in a study of PD-L1 blockade in urothelial cancer. This table comes from immunoSEQ multiplex PCR, and its TCRdb copy is limited to in-frame clones, with some not included. The sample contains around 87,000 clones, 70% to 90% of which appear only once. Sequencing used PBMCs, obtained around atezolizumab (anti-PD-L1) treatment. These receptors were obtained from a man between 70 and 80 years old with urothelial cancer. CDR3s include the opening cysteine and the closing phenylalanine or tryptophan. The order of the fields is V gene, D gene, clone size, CDR3 length, J gene, CDR3 DNA, CDR3 protein. A D gene is named only where the DNA matches it firmly. Clone size is given for some rows only: seen once, a few or many times, or a class if the clone is expanded.

TRBV9	-	-	16	TRBJ1-2	TGCGCCAGCAGCGTAGGGACGCCTACAGTCTCGGGGGGCTACACCTTC	CASSVGTPTVSGGYTF
TRBV29-1	-	-	14	TRBJ2-5	TGCAGCGCTGAGGATACAGGTTTCCAAGAGACCCAGTACTTC	CSAEDTGFQETQYF
TRBV19	TRBD2	-	17	TRBJ2-3	TGTGCCAGTACCCTCTCAGGACTAGCGGGAGCCCCAGATACGCAGTATTTT	CASTLSGLAGAPDTQYF
TRBV14	-	-	13	TRBJ1-4	TGTGCCAGCAGCCAAGAGGCAGATTCCAAACTGTTTTTT	CASSQEADSKLFF
TRBV30	-	few	14	TRBJ1-2	TGTGCCTGGGGTCGGTGGGGACAAGGAAATGGCTACACCTTC	CAWGRWGQGNGYTF
TRBV5-5	TRBD1	once	15	TRBJ2-5	TGTGCCAGCAGCTCCAGCGTTCGGGACAGTGGGTCCCAGTACTTC	CASSSSVRDSGSQYF
TRBV2	TRBD2	few	17	TRBJ2-7	TGTGCCAGCATTCCAGGACTAGCGGGGGAGAGCTCCTACGAGCAGTACTTC	CASIPGLAGESSYEQYF
TRBV5-6	-	-	13	TRBJ1-1	TGTGCCAGCACCACCCTCTCGGGGGTTGAAGCTTTCTTT	CASTTLSGVEAFF
TRBV21-1	-	-	16	TRBJ1-3	TGTGCCAGCAGCAAAGCTCCAGGGGGCGCGGGAAACACCATATATTTT	CASSKAPGGAGNTIYF
TRBV7-3	-	-	15	TRBJ2-1	TGTGCCAGCAGCCCGGGGGGCGGGGCCCGGAATGAGCAGTTCTTC	CASSPGGGARNEQFF
TRBV9	-	once	14	TRBJ2-1	TGTGCCAGCAGCGTAGGTTTCCGAGACAATGAGCAGTTCTTC	CASSVGFRDNEQFF
TRBV7-3	TRBD2	-	14	TRBJ2-1	TGTGCCAGCAGCTTTATTAGCGGGGACAATGAGCAGTTCTTC	CASSFISGDNEQFF
TRBV7-2	-	-	16	TRBJ1-5	TGTGCCAGCAGCTTAGATGGCAGTTATAGCAATCAGCCCCAGCATTTT	CASSLDGSYSNQPQHF
TRBV5-6	-	-	13	TRBJ1-1	TGTGCCAGCAGCTTTGGGACTGACACTGAAGCTTTCTTT	CASSFGTDTEAFF
TRBV2	TRBD2	few	15	TRBJ2-5	TGTGCCAGCAGTGAACAACTAGCGGGAGGGGGGACCCAGTACTTC	CASSEQLAGGGTQYF
TRBV5-8	TRBD2	few	16	TRBJ2-5	TGTGCCAGCAGGCCCGGGGAAGCGGGAGTCACAGAGACCCAGTACTTC	CASRPGEAGVTETQYF
TRBV7-8	TRBD1	-	14	TRBJ2-1	TGTGCCAGCAGCTTAGCGGGACAGGGGGGTGAGCAGTTCTTC	CASSLAGQGGEQFF
TRBV11-2	TRBD2	-	15	TRBJ2-1	TGTGCCAGCAGCTTAGCGGGGGGGGTGTTGAATGAGCAGTTCTTC	CASSLAGGVLNEQFF
TRBV4-1	TRBD1	-	17	TRBJ2-2	TGCGCCAGCAGCCAGGATCCGGGACAGGGGGTTACCGGGGAGCTGTTTTTT	CASSQDPGQGVTGELFF
TRBV5-5	-	-	17	TRBJ2-7	TGTGCCAGCAGCGGAGGTGGGGGGGCGTCGGGCTACTACGAGCAGTACTTC	CASSGGGGASGYYEQYF
TRBV4-1	-	-	19	TRBJ2-4	TGCGCCAGCAGCCAAGAGGTGACGGCGGCAGCCCTAGCCAAAAACATTCAGTACTTC	CASSQEVTAAALAKNIQYF
TRBV28	TRBD1	-	15	TRBJ1-2	TGTGCCAGCACCTCCTTGGGACAGGGGAACTATGGCTACACCTTC	CASTSLGQGNYGYTF
TRBV7-8	-	once	14	TRBJ1-1	TGTGCCAGCAGCTTACGACAGACGAACACTGAAGCTTTCTTT	CASSLRQTNTEAFF
TRBV10-3	-	-	14	TRBJ1-3	TGTGCCATCAGTGAGCAGGGTTCTGGAAACACCATATATTTT	CAISEQGSGNTIYF
TRBV5-1	TRBD2	-	13	TRBJ2-1	TGCGCCAGCAGCCCCGGGACTAGCGGGAGTTTAATCTTC	CASSPGTSGSLIF
TRBV4-2	TRBD1	-	16	TRBJ1-1	TGTGCCAGCAGCCGGAACTTCAGGGGGGCGAACACTGAAGCTTTCTTT	CASSRNFRGANTEAFF
TRBV25-1	TRBD1	-	14	TRBJ2-7	TGTGCCAGCAGTGAGACAGGGCCCCCCTACGAGCAGTACTTC	CASSETGPPYEQYF
TRBV7-8	-	few	13	TRBJ1-4	TGTGCCAGCAGCTTAGGTCGTAATGAAAAACTGTTTTTT	CASSLGRNEKLFF
TRBV6-5	-	-	13	TRBJ2-3	TGTGCCAGCAGCGCCGGACAGTTTGATACGCAGTATTTT	CASSAGQFDTQYF